Presented here are 8 T cell receptor beta chains from one specimen sequenced in a study of blood T cells in healthy people across ages. PCR was performed a second time for about 7 to 11 cycles using a sample-barcoded 5' primer and a J-beta primer mix. In TCRdb, the 5' RACE reads were re-called with MiXCR into one record per CDR3 protein. The data hold about 720,000 distinct CDR3 sequences, with 20% to 25% observed a single time. These data were also reused for a study on T cells of mothers and their children.

Sequencing was performed on blood. The receptors stem from a boy aged 5-17 years in good health.

This chain uses TRBV29-1 with TRBJ2-3, with D tentatively TRBD1 (5 bases). Trimming removed 5 bases from V and 1 base from J, with 16 bases in between. Germline CDR1 SQVTM, CDR2 ANQGSEA. The CDR3 spans 15 residues. Here the CDR3 reads CSVPAPVGGTDTQYF. The DNA for the CDR3 is TGCAGCGTTCCGGCCCCTGTAGGGGGCACAGATACGCAGTATTTT.

The sample holds a few counts of this clonotype. CDR3 loop: CSARMPHLDEQFF. The CDR3 DNA is TGCAGTGCTAGAATGCCCCATCTTGATGAGCAGTTCTTC. The genes are TRBV20-1 and TRBJ2-1; D is unclear. Trimming cost V 2 bases and J 8 bases, with 13 bases left between them. This CDR3 contains 13 residues. Germline V gene sequence: CDR1 DFQATT, CDR2 SNEGSKA (reference sequence).

The chain has TRBV28 and TRBJ2-1, with 9 bases matching TRBD1. V lost 2 bases to trimming and J lost 4 bases; unmatched junction nucleotides: 6. The germline V gene has CDR1 MDHEN and CDR2 SYDVKM. This CDR3 is 16 amino acids long. CDR3 nucleotide sequence: TGTGCCAGCAGTTTAGTCGGACAGGGGAGATACAATGAGCAGTTCTTC. Amino acids: CASSLVGQGRYNEQFF.

V and J are TRBV25-1 and TRBJ2-5; TRBD1 aligns across 7 bases. Trimming took 6 bases from V and 1 from J; bases not matched to a gene: 14. Germline-derived CDR1 and CDR2 are MGHDK and SYGVNS. The CDR3 has 17 residues. This CDR3 is CASSHDRVEGPQETQYF. The CDR3, as DNA: TGTGCCAGCAGCCATGACAGGGTTGAGGGTCCCCAAGAGACCCAGTACTTC.

This clonotype was seen a few times. This rearrangement joins TRBV12-3 or TRBV12-4 to TRBJ2-5; 9 bases agree with TRBD1. The CDR3 spans 13 residues. V lost 6 bases, J lost 5 bases, and 4 bases stayed unmatched. DNA for the CDR3: TGTGCCAGCAGAACAGGGGGCTGGGAGACCCAGTACTTC. As protein: CASRTGGWETQYF.

J is TRBJ2-1 and V is TRBV12-3 or TRBV12-4; 9 bases are a match to TRBD1. J was trimmed by 5 bases and V by 3 bases; bases with no gene match: 5. This CDR3 has 15 amino acids. In DNA form, the CDR3 reads TGTGCCAGCAGTTTCGGGACAGGGTATCACAATGAGCAGTTCTTC. This gives the protein CASSFGTGYHNEQFF.

V and J are TRBV27 and TRBJ2-5; TRBD1 aligns across 7 bases. Germline assignment: CDR1 MNHEY and CDR2 SMNVEV (reference sequence). The CDR3 has 16 amino acids. V lost 10 bases to trimming and J lost 4 bases; unmatched junction nucleotides: 18. This chain's CDR3 is CATLSLQGRHSETQYF. Written as DNA, the CDR3 is TGTGCCACTCTATCCCTACAGGGGCGCCACTCAGAGACCCAGTACTTC.

This clonotype was seen more than once but under ten times. The chain combines TRBV28 with TRBJ1-5, with a weak D call TRBD1 (5 bases). This CDR3 has 14 amino acids. The V and J ends lost 3 bases and 6 bases respectively, with 12 bases between them. The germline CDR1 and CDR2 sequences are MDHEN and SYDVKM. The DNA for the CDR3 is TGTGCCAGCAGTTTCCAGGGTTTGGCTCAGCCCCAGCATTTT. Translated: CASSFQGLAQPQHF.